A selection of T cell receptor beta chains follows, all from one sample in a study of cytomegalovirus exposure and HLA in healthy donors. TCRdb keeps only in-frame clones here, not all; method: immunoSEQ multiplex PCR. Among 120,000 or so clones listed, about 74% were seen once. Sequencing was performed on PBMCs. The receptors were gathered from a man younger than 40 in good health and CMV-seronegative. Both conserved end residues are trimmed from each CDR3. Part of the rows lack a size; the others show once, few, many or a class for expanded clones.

ASLAQRVYGYT TRBV2 .
ASSLTVSEAF TRBV7-9 .
ASSLAFGGEGNQPQH TRBV5-6 .
ASSRLATNTGELF TRBV6-5 .
ASSLGDSQYEQY TRBV5-4 .
ASSPEGGLRYEQY TRBV6-5 .
ASSSQNRQGAITYEQY TRBV7-9 .
ASGSDGGGNTIY TRBV12-5 once
ASRPGGGSASGANVLT TRBV28 .
ASSLTRETQY TRBV5-1 .
ASSQVRTSGAGEQF TRBV4-3 .
ASTPGPLGRYGYT TRBV6-6 few
ASSFGQDTEAF TRBV7-2 .
ASSDGGRDDYT TRBV11-3 .
ASSQGGGISPLH TRBV6-6 .
ASSRQGSNEKLF TRBV5-1 .
AWSEGGQGPYEQY TRBV30 .
ASSFYLDSPGGELF TRBV27 .
ASSWGDPKGTDTQY TRBV7-6 .
ASSQASGGASGANVLT TRBV4-2 .
AWSLVAGGPYEQY TRBV30 .
ASSQDHMRPRGETQY TRBV4-1 .
AITDRGRNNEQF TRBV10-3 .
ASKEPSGASQQY TRBV19 .
ASSSGGQPQH TRBV27 .
ASGGDRELNGYT TRBV28 .
ASSGLAGAYNEQF TRBV9 .
ASSALNPTGVTDTQY TRBV6-1 .
ASSPLGRVTEAF TRBV7-9 .
ASSPGAGDSNQPQH TRBV18 few
ASTSSYEQY TRBV5-6 .
ASSPLSGRAANEQF TRBV11-2 .
SVADRDNQPQH TRBV29-1 once
ASSRAGPPWETQY TRBV25-1 .
ASSSLSSGGVHEQF TRBV6-5 .